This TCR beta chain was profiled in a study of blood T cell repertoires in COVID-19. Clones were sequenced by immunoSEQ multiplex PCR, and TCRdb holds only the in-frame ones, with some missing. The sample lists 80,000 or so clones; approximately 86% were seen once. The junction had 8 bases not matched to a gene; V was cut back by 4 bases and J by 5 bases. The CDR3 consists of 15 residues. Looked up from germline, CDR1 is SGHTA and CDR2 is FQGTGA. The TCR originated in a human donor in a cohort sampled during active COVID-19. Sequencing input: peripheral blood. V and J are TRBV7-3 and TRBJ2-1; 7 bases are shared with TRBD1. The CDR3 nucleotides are TGTGCCAGCAGCTCCAGGGGGACAATCGACAATGAGCAGTTCTTC. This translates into CASSSRGTIDNEQFF.